One sample yielded the 7 T cell receptor beta chains listed below, sequenced in a study of T cell repertoires in cytomegalovirus infection. These receptors' antigens are unknown. MiXCR was run by TCRdb on the reads, yielding one entry per CDR3 protein. The repertoire has 700,000 to 950,000 distinct CDR3 sequences, 32% of them found once; the top ten carry around an eighth. The source material was cultured CD8+ T cells from PBMCs, sampled from culture after CMV antigen stimulation. The receptor set was obtained from a human donor in good health (CMV status not recorded). Some clones in this sample may be carry-over from other donors' samples.

This clonotype was seen a few times. The rearrangement uses TRBV7-6 and TRBJ2-3; 7 bases are shared with TRBD1. This CDR3 is 15 amino acids long. CDR1 is SGHVS, CDR2 FNYEAQ, per germline. With 2 bases clipped from V and 5 bases from J, the junction kept 7 bases outside the gene matches. DNA for the CDR3: TGTGCCAGCAGCTTAACCCGCCCAGGGGGAGATACGCAGTATTTT. This gives the protein CASSLTRPGGDTQYF.

J is TRBJ1-5 and V is TRBV20-1; D uncertain. V gave up 6 bases and J gave up 0 bases, with 9 bases separating them. The CDR3 totals 13 residues. Germline-derived CDR1 and CDR2 are DFQATT and SNEGSKA (reference sequence). CDR3 coding DNA: TGCAGTGCCGCAGACGATAGCAATCAGCCCCAGCATTTT. Residues: CSAADDSNQPQHF.

The V call is TRBV27, the J call TRBJ2-7, with 11 bases fitting TRBD1. The CDR3 has 14 residues. V dropped 6 bases and J dropped 3; count of bases not matched to a gene: 4. The germline CDR1 and CDR2 sequences are MNHEY and SMNVEV (reference sequence). The CDR3 loop reads CASRPGQGVYEQYF. DNA of the CDR3: TGTGCCAGCAGACCGGGACAGGGGGTCTACGAGCAGTACTTC.

The chain combines TRBV5-1 with TRBJ2-5; no reliable D call. Germline V CDR1 and CDR2: SGHRS, YFSETQ. The CDR3 contains 14 residues. The V and J ends lost 0 bases and 5 bases respectively, with 11 bases between them. The CDR3 coding sequence is TGCGCCAGCAGCTTGGTCAGCCCCGAGGAGACCCAGTACTTC. It codes for CASSLVSPEETQYF.

The sample holds a few counts of this clonotype. This sequence joins TRBV27 and TRBJ1-1; D is ambiguous. Germline lookup yields CDR1 MNHEY and CDR2 SMNVEV (reference sequence). This CDR3 comprises 15 residues. V was cut by 0 bases and J by 0 bases, with 8 bases left in between. CDR3 sequence (DNA): TGTGCCAGCAGTTTATCCTGGGGATTGAACACTGAAGCTTTCTTT. It yields the protein CASSLSWGLNTEAFF.

This clonotype showed up just a few times. This chain connects TRBV6-2 or TRBV6-3 to TRBJ1-3, with D hard to call. V was cut by 2 bases and J by 1 base, with 9 bases left in between. The CDR3 spans 15 residues. From germline, CDR1 is MNHEY and CDR2 SVGEGT. CDR3 amino acids: CASSYNAESGNTIYF. Written as DNA, the CDR3 is TGTGCCAGCAGTTACAATGCGGAATCTGGAAACACCATATATTTT.

V and J are TRBV4-1 and TRBJ2-5; D is ambiguous. CDR1 MGHRA and CDR2 YSYEKL come from the germline V gene. The CDR3 has 13 amino acids. V gave up 1 base and J gave up 7 bases, with 10 bases separating them. Here the CDR3 reads CASSQGVAPTQYF. DNA of the CDR3: TGCGCCAGCAGCCAAGGGGTGGCCCCGACCCAGTACTTC.